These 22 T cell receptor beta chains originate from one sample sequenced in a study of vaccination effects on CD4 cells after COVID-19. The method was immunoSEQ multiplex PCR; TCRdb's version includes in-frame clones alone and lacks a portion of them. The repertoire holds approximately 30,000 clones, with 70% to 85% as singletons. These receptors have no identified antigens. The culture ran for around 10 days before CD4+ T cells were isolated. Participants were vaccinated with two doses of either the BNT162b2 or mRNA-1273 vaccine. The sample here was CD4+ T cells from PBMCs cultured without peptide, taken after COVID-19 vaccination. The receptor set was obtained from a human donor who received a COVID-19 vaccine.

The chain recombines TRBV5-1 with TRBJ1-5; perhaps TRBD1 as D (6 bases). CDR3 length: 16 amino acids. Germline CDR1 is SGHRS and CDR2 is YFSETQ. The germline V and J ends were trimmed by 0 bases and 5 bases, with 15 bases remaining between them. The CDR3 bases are TGCGCCAGCAGCTTGGCGGAAGGGGGACCCGATCAGCCCCAGCATTTT. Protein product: CASSLAEGGPDQPQHF.

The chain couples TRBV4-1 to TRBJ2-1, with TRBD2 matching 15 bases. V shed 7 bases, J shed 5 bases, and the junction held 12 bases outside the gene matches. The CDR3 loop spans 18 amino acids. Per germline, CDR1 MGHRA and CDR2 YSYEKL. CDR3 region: CASMIGTSGGSHNNEQFF. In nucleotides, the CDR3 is TGCGCCAGCATGATCGGGACTAGCGGGGGGTCCCATAACAATGAGCAGTTCTTC.

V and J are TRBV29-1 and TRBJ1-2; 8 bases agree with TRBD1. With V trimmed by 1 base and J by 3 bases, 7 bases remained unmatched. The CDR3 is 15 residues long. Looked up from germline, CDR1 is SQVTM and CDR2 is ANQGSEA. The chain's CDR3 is CSVEARQGSYYGYTF. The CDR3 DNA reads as TGCAGCGTTGAAGCGCGACAGGGGTCATACTATGGCTACACCTTC.

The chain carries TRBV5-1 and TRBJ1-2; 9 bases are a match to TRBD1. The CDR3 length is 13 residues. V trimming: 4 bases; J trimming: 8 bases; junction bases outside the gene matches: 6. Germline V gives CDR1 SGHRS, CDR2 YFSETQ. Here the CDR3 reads CASSVGTGRGYTF. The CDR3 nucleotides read TGCGCCAGCAGCGTCGGGACAGGGAGAGGCTACACCTTC.

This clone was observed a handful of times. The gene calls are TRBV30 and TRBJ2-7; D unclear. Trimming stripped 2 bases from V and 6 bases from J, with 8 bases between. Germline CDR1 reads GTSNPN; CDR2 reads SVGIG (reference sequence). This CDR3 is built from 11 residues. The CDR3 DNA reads TGTGCCTGGAGTAGCCTTGGCGAGCAGTACTTC. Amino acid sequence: CAWSSLGEQYF.

CDR3 amino acids: CASSLLGQGVYGYTF. CDR3 bases: TGTGCCAGCAGCTTATTAGGACAGGGCGTCTATGGCTACACCTTC. The chain couples TRBV7-2 to TRBJ1-2, with TRBD1 matching over 8 bases. Per germline, CDR1 SGHTA and CDR2 FQGNSA. Losses at the gene ends were 2 bases for V and 4 bases for J; bases not matched to a gene: 6. This CDR3 has 15 residues.

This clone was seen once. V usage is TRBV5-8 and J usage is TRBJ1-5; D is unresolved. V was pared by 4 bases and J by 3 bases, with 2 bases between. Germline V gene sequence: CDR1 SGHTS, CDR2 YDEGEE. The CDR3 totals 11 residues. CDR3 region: CASSNNQPQHF. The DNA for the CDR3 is TGTGCCAGCAGCAACAATCAGCCCCAGCATTTT. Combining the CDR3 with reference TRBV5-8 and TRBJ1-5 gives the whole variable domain EAGVTQSPTHLIKTRGQQATLRCSPISGHTSVYWYQQALGLGLQFLLWYDEGEERNRGNFPPRFSGRQFPNYSSELNVNALELEDSALYLCASSNNQPQHFGDGTRLSIL.

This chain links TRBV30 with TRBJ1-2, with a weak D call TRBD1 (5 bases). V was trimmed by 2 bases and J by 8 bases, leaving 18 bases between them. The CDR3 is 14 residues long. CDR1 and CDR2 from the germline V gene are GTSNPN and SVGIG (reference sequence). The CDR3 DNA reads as TGTGCCTGGAGTTCGTTGGGGCCCCCTCGGGGCTACACCTTC. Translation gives CAWSSLGPPRGYTF.

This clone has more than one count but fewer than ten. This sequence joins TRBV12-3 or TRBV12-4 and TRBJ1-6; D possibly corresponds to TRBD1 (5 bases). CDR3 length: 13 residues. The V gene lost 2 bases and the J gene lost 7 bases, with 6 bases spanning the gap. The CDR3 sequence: CASSLRQNSPLHF. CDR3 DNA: TGTGCCAGCAGTTTAAGACAGAATTCACCCCTCCACTTT.

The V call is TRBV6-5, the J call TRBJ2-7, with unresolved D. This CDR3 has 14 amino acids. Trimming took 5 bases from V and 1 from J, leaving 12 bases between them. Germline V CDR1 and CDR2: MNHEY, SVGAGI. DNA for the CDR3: TGTGCCAGCAGTCCGAGGCGCCCATCCTACGAGCAGTACTTC. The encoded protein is CASSPRRPSYEQYF.

The CDR3 DNA sequence: TGTGCCAGCAGCTTAGGGGGGGGGAGGACAGATACGCAGTATTTT. This translates into CASSLGGGRTDTQYF. This chain joins TRBV5-4 and TRBJ2-3; TRBD2 might be the D (7 bases). This CDR3 has 15 residues. Germline V gene sequence: CDR1 SGHNT, CDR2 YYREEE (reference sequence). V was shortened by 2 bases and J by 3 bases, with 13 bases between the two germline ends. The full variable domain, rest sourced from reference TRBV5-4 and TRBJ2-3, is ETGVTQSPTHLIKTRGQQVTLRCSSQSGHNTVSWYQQALGQGPQFIFQYYREEENGRGNFPPRFSGLQFPNYSSELNVNALELDDSALYLCASSLGGGRTDTQYFGPGTRLTVL.

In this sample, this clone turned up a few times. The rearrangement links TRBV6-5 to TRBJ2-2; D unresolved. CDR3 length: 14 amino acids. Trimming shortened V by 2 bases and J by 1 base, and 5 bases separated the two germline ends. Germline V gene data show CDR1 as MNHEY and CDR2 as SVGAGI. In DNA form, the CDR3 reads TGTGCCAGCAGTTACGAGGTGAACACCGGGGAGCTGTTTTTT. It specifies CASSYEVNTGELFF.

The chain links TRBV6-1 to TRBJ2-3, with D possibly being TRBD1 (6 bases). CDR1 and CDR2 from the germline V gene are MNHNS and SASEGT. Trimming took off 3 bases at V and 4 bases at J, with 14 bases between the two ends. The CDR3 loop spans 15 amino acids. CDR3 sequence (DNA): TGTGCCAGCAGTGACAGGGGTTGGGGTGCAGATACGCAGTATTTT. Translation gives CASSDRGWGADTQYF.

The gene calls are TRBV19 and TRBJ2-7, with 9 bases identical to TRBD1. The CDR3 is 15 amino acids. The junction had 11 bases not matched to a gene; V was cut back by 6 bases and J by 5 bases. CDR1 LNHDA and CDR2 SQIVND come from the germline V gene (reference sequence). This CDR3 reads CASSSRGTGINEQYF. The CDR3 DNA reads TGTGCCAGTAGCAGCCGTGGGACAGGGATCAACGAGCAGTACTTC.

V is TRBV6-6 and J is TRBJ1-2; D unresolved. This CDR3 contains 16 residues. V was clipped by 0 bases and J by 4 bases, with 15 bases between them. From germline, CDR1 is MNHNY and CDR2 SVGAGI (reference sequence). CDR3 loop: CASSYSSPGSGYGYTF. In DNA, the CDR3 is TGTGCCAGCAGTTACTCGAGTCCGGGAAGCGGCTATGGCTACACCTTC.

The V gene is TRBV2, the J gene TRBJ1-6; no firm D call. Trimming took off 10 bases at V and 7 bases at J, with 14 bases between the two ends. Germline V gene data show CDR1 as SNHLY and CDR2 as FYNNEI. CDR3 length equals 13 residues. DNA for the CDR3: TGTGCCACCCGCGCCGGGATGAATTCACCCCTCCACTTT. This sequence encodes CATRAGMNSPLHF. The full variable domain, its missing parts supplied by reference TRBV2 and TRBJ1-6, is EPEVTQTPSHQVTQMGQEVILRCVPISNHLYFYWYRQILGQKVEFLVSFYNNEISEKSEIFDDQFSVERPDGSNFTLKIRSTKLEDSAMYFCATRAGMNSPLHFGNGTRLTVT.

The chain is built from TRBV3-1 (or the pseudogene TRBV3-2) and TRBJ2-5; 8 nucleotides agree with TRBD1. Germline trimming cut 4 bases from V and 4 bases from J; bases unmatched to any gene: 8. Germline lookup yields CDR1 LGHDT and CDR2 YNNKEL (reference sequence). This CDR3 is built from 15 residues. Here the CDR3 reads CASSPGTGLGETQYF. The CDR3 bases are TGTGCCAGCAGCCCCGGGACAGGCCTGGGAGAGACCCAGTACTTC.

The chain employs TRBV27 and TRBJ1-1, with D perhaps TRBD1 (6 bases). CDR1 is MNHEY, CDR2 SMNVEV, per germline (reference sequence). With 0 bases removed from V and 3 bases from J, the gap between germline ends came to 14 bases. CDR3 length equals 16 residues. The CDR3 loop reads CASSLSQTGTDTEAFF. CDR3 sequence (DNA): TGTGCCAGCAGTTTATCCCAAACAGGGACGGACACTGAAGCTTTCTTT.

The CDR3 region has the DNA TGCGCCAGCAGCCAAGTGCAGGCTCGTGGGTACAATGAGCAGTTCTTC. Translating it yields CASSQVQARGYNEQFF. V usage is TRBV4-1 and J usage is TRBJ2-1; D unclear. This CDR3 comprises 16 residues. Germline V gene data show CDR1 as MGHRA and CDR2 as YSYEKL. Trimming left V 1 base short and J 4 bases short, with 14 bases between.

CDR3 DNA sequence: TGTGCCAGCTCACCAAATTCGGCAGCAATGAACACTGAAGCTTTCTTT. This gives the protein CASSPNSAAMNTEAFF. The gene calls are TRBV18 and TRBJ1-1; D gene ambiguous. The CDR3 has 16 amino acids. Per the germline V gene, CDR1 is KGHSH and CDR2 is LQKENI. Trimming removed 2 bases at V and 0 bases at J, with 13 bases between.

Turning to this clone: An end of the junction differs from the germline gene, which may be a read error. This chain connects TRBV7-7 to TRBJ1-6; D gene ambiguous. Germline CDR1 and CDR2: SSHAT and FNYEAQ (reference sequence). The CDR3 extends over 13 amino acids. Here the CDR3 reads CASSLDVDSPLHF. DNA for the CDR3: TGTGCTAGCAGCTTAGATGTAGATTCACCCCTCCACTTT.

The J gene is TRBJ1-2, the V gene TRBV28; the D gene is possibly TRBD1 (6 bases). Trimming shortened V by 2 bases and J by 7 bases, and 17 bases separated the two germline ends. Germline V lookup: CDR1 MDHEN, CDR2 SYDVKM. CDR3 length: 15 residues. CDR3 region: CASSLPGGIKTGYTF. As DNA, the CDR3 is TGTGCCAGCAGTTTACCCGGGGGCATAAAGACTGGCTACACCTTC.